The rows below give T cell receptor beta chains drawn from one sample of a study of cytomegalovirus exposure and HLA in healthy donors. Only in-frame clones appear in the TCRdb table, and some are missing; sequencing was by immunoSEQ multiplex PCR. The sample lists tens of thousands of clones; roughly 78% were seen once. The sample consisted of PBMCs. The receptor source for this set is a woman aged 40 to 50 in good health and CMV-seropositive. Each CDR3 is given with its conserved first and last residue. Fields, in order: V gene, clone size, D gene, J gene, CDR3 protein, CDR3 DNA. A D gene is named only where the DNA matches it firmly. Where a row states a size, it is once, few, many or the class of an expanded clone; other rows omit it.

TRBV4-3	-	TRBD2	TRBJ2-7	CASSQDRASGYEQYF	TGCGCCAGCAGCCAAGATCGGGCTAGCGGGTACGAGCAGTACTTC
TRBV19	-	-	TRBJ2-1	CASSWDLRSYNEQFF	TGTGCCAGCTCTTGGGACTTACGCTCCTACAATGAGCAGTTCTTC
TRBV18	-	TRBD1	TRBJ2-2	CASSPSGQGNTGELFF	TGTGCCAGCTCACCTTCGGGACAGGGAAACACCGGGGAGCTGTTTTTT
TRBV11-2	-	TRBD1	TRBJ2-7	CASSSPGQGAYEQYF	TGTGCCAGCAGCTCCCCGGGACAGGGGGCTTACGAGCAGTACTTC
TRBV2	once	TRBD2	TRBJ2-4	CASRNDPGGDIQYF	TGTGCCAGCAGGAACGACCCGGGGGGAGACATTCAGTACTTC
TRBV7-2	-	-	TRBJ2-3	CASSFRAGSTDTQYF	TGTGCCAGCAGCTTTAGGGCAGGGAGCACAGATACGCAGTATTTT
TRBV2	-	-	TRBJ1-6	CASSEGAFKNSPLHF	TGTGCCAGCAGTGAAGGGGCATTTAAGAATTCACCCCTCCACTTT
TRBV7-8	-	-	TRBJ2-6	CASSPGAGANVLTF	TGTGCCAGCAGCCCAGGGGCTGGGGCCAACGTCCTGACTTTC
TRBV5-1	-	-	TRBJ2-1	CASSLALGGNEQFF	TGCGCCAGCAGCTTGGCCCTAGGTGGAAATGAGCAGTTCTTC
TRBV15	few	TRBD1	TRBJ1-4	CATSSYRGPNEKLFF	TGTGCCACCAGCAGCTACAGGGGTCCTAATGAAAAACTGTTTTTT
TRBV29-1	-	-	TRBJ1-1	CSVENRVNTEAFF	TGCAGCGTTGAAAACAGGGTTAACACTGAAGCTTTCTTT
TRBV6-5	-	TRBD1	TRBJ2-4	CASSSEDRGVTGVQYF	TGTGCCAGCAGTTCCGAAGACAGGGGAGTAACGGGAGTTCAGTACTTC
TRBV6-5	-	TRBD2	TRBJ2-5	CASSSLAGPQETQYF	TGTGCCAGCAGTTCCCTAGCGGGGCCGCAAGAGACCCAGTACTTC
TRBV11-3	once	-	TRBJ2-5	CASSPDQETQYF	TGTGCCAGCAGCCCAGATCAAGAGACCCAGTACTTC
TRBV30	-	-	TRBJ1-2	CACLIRGGYGYTF	TGTGCCTGCTTAATCAGGGGCGGGTATGGCTACACCTTC
TRBV7-9	-	TRBD1	TRBJ1-1	CASSLGKGADTEAFF	TGTGCCAGCAGCTTAGGTAAGGGGGCGGACACTGAAGCTTTCTTT
TRBV28	-	TRBD1	TRBJ1-3	CASSTGQGLHTIYF	TGTGCCAGCAGCACAGGACAGGGATTGCACACCATATATTTT
TRBV18	few	-	TRBJ2-2	CASSPPSTTNTGELFF	TGTGCCAGCTCACCACCGTCGACTACGAACACCGGGGAGCTGTTTTTT
TRBV23-1	once	-	TRBJ2-5	CASSQSASQETQYF	TGCGCCAGCAGTCAATCGGCAAGTCAAGAGACCCAGTACTTC
TRBV7-6	-	TRBD1	TRBJ2-7	CASSLQGASYEQYF	TGTGCCAGCAGCTTGCAGGGGGCGAGTTACGAGCAGTACTTC
TRBV30	-	-	TRBJ2-7	CAWSGRMGLVTYEQYF	TGTGCCTGGAGTGGAAGAATGGGCCTTGTGACCTACGAGCAGTACTTC
TRBV4-2	-	-	TRBJ2-3	CASSQGRGTDTQYF	TGTGCCAGCAGCCAAGGTCGGGGCACAGATACGCAGTATTTT
TRBV6-5	-	-	TRBJ2-5	CASSSQGIQETQYF	TGTGCCAGCAGTTCCCAGGGTATCCAAGAGACCCAGTACTTC
TRBV2	-	-	TRBJ1-4	CASSPDTTTNEKLFF	TGTGCCAGCAGCCCCGACACCACAACTAATGAAAAACTGTTTTTT
TRBV28	-	TRBD2	TRBJ2-3	CASSLAGGGPDTQYF	TGTGCCAGCAGTTTAGCGGGAGGGGGCCCAGATACGCAGTATTTT
TRBV4-1	-	-	TRBJ2-4	CASSQEYRDVRYIQYF	TGCGCCAGCAGCCAAGAGTACAGGGATGTCAGATACATTCAGTACTTC
TRBV2	-	-	TRBJ2-1	CASSPSGMGAKSYNEQFF	TGTGCCAGCAGCCCGTCGGGTATGGGGGCTAAGTCCTACAATGAGCAGTTCTTC
TRBV28	once	-	TRBJ1-1	CASSWEGGTAFF	TGTGCCAGCAGTTGGGAGGGAGGGACAGCTTTCTTT
TRBV6-1	few	TRBD1	TRBJ1-1	CASSEPPGTGNTEAFF	TGTGCCAGCAGTGAACCACCCGGGACAGGGAACACTGAAGCTTTCTTT
TRBV4-2	-	-	TRBJ2-2	CASSQEAVAPITGELFF	TGTGCCAGCAGCCAAGAGGCGGTAGCACCGATCACCGGGGAGCTGTTTTTT
TRBV5-8	-	-	TRBJ2-7	CASSPGTHSYEQYF	TGTGCCAGCAGCCCAGGGACTCACTCCTACGAGCAGTACTTC
TRBV29-1	-	-	TRBJ1-5	CSVLSGNQPQHF	TGCAGCGTTCTTTCGGGGAATCAGCCCCAGCATTTT
TRBV7-9	-	-	TRBJ2-7	CSSSKLQGDEQYF	TGTTCCAGCAGCAAACTCCAGGGCGACGAGCAGTACTTC
TRBV7-3	-	TRBD2	TRBJ2-3	CASSRTSASTDTQYF	TGTGCCAGCAGCCGGACTAGCGCCAGCACAGATACGCAGTATTTT
TRBV9	-	TRBD2	TRBJ2-7	CASSPLLAGVYEQYF	TGTGCCAGCAGCCCTCTGCTAGCGGGAGTATACGAGCAGTACTTC
TRBV9	-	-	TRBJ1-3	CASSVQGNSGNTIYF	TGTGCCAGCAGCGTGCAGGGAAACTCTGGAAACACCATATATTTT
TRBV9	-	TRBD1	TRBJ1-6	CASSVEGQGNSPLHF	TGTGCCAGCAGCGTAGAGGGACAGGGTAATTCACCCCTCCACTTT
TRBV4-2	-	TRBD1	TRBJ2-7	CASSPGTGGYEQYF	TGTGCCAGCAGCCCTGGGACAGGGGGCTACGAGCAGTACTTC
TRBV5-6	once	-	TRBJ1-1	CASSFGGSLILNTEAFF	TGTGCCAGCAGCTTCGGGGGTTCCCTTATCTTGAACACTGAAGCTTTCTTT
TRBV7-9	few	-	TRBJ2-1	CASSLTGGNEQFF	TGTGCCAGCAGCTTAACTGGGGGGAATGAGCAGTTCTTC
TRBV29-1	once	TRBD1	TRBJ1-2	CSVPSEQTGGVYGYTF	TGCAGCGTCCCTAGTGAGCAAACAGGGGGCGTCTATGGCTACACCTTC
TRBV27	-	-	TRBJ2-1	CASSAPGERLGNEQFF	TGTGCCAGCAGTGCCCCAGGGGAAAGGCTTGGCAATGAGCAGTTCTTC
TRBV7-2	-	-	TRBJ2-1	CASSLGWGLAEQFF	TGTGCCAGCAGCTTAGGTTGGGGCCTCGCTGAGCAGTTCTTC
TRBV7-9	few	-	TRBJ2-2	CASSFPTNANTGELFF	TGTGCCAGCAGCTTCCCCACAAACGCGAACACCGGGGAGCTGTTTTTT
TRBV18	-	-	TRBJ2-2	CASSSRRDTGELFF	TGTGCCAGCTCATCCCGTCGGGACACCGGGGAGCTGTTTTTT
TRBV5-1	-	TRBD1	TRBJ2-2	CASSDSTGGGTGELFF	TGCGCCAGCAGCGACTCGACAGGGGGTGGTACCGGGGAGCTGTTTTTT
TRBV27	-	-	TRBJ2-1	CASSLSFREQFF	TGTGCCAGCAGTTTGAGTTTTAGAGAGCAGTTCTTC
TRBV27	-	-	TRBJ2-7	CASSLGRRVQDEQYF	TGTGCCAGCAGTTTGGGGCGCCGGGTTCAGGACGAGCAGTACTTC
TRBV5-1	-	-	TRBJ2-5	CASSLLASQETQYF	TGCGCCAGCAGCTTGTTAGCTAGCCAAGAGACCCAGTACTTC
TRBV7-3	-	TRBD2	TRBJ2-3	CASSLGTSKNTQYF	TGTGCCAGCAGCTTAGGGACTAGCAAGAATACGCAGTATTTT
TRBV6-1	-	-	TRBJ1-5	CASSVENSNQPQHF	TGTGCCAGCAGTGTAGAGAATAGCAATCAGCCCCAGCATTTT
TRBV28	few	-	TRBJ2-1	CASSKSRGTVSYNEQFF	TGTGCCAGCAGCAAGTCTCGCGGGACAGTGTCCTACAATGAGCAGTTCTTC
TRBV2	-	TRBD2	TRBJ2-2	CASSATGTRGFPIVGGELFF	TGTGCCAGCAGTGCAACAGGGACTAGAGGCTTTCCTATAGTTGGCGGGGAGCTGTTTTTT
TRBV19	-	-	TRBJ1-2	CASSIDPTGPYGYTF	TGTGCCAGTAGTATAGATCCAACAGGGCCCTATGGCTACACCTTC
TRBV6-5	-	TRBD2	TRBJ2-3	CASSRSGGGGDTQYF	TGTGCCAGCAGTCGATCGGGAGGTGGGGGGGATACGCAGTATTTT
TRBV19	-	-	TRBJ1-5	CASSIVEALNQPQHF	TGTGCCAGTAGTATTGTCGAGGCCTTAAATCAGCCCCAGCATTTT
TRBV10-3	once	TRBD2	TRBJ2-3	CAINEREQSDTQYF	TGTGCCATCAACGAGCGGGAGCAGTCTGATACGCAGTATTTT